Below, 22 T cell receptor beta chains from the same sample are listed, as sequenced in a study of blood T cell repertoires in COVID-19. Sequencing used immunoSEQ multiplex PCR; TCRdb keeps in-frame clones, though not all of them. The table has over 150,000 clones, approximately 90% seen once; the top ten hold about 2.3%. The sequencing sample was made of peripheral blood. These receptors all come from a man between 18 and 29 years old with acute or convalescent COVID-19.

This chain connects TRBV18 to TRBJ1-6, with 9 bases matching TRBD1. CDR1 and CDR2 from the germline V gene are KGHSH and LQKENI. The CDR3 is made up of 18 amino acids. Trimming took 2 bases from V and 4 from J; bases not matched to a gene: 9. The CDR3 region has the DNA TGTGCCAGCTCACCATGGGACAGGGATTCGAGTTATAATTCACCCCTCCACTTT. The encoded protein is CASSPWDRDSSYNSPLHF.

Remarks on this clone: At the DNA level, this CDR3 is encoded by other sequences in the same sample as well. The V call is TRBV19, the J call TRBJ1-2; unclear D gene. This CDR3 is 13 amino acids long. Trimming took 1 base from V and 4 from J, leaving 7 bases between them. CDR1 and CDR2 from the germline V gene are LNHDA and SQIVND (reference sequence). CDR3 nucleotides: TGTGCCAGTAGTATAGCGGGTGGCTATGGCTACACCTTC. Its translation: CASSIAGGYGYTF.

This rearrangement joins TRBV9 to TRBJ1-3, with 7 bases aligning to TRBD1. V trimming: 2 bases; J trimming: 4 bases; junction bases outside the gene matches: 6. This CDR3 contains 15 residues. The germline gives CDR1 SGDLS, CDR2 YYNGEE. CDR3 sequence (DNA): TGTGCCAGCAGCGTGGAGGGGGCGCCCGGAAACACCATATATTTT. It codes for CASSVEGAPGNTIYF.

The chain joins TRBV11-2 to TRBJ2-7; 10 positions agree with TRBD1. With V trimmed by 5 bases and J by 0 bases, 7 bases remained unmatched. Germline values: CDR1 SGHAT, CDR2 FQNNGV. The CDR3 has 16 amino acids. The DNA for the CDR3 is TGTGCCAGCAGCCGTCGACAGGGGGCTAGCTCCTACGAGCAGTACTTC. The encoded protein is CASSRRQGASSYEQYF.

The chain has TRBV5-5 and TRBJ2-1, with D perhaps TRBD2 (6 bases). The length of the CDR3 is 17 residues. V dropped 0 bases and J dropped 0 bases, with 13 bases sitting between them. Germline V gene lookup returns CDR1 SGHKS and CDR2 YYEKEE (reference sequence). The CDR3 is CASSLVLAVSSYNEQFF. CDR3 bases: TGTGCCAGCAGCTTGGTGTTAGCGGTTAGCTCCTACAATGAGCAGTTCTTC.

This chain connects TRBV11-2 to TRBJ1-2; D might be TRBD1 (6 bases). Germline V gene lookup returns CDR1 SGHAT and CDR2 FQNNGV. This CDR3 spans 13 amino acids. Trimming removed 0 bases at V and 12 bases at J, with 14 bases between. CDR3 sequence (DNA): TGTGCCAGCAGCTTAGATAGGGCGACAGGTCACACCTTC. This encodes CASSLDRATGHTF.

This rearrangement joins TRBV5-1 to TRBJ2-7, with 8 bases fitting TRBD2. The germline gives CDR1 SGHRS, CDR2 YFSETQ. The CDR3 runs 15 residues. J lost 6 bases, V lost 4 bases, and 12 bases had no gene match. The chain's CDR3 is CASSPLQGSGIEQYF. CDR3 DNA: TGCGCCAGCAGCCCACTTCAAGGTAGCGGGATCGAGCAGTACTTC.

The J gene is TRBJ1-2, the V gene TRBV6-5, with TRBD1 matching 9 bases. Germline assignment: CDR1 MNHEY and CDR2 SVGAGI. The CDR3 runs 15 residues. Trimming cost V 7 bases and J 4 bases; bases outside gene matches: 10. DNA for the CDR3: TGTGCCAGCACGCCAGTGACAGGGGGGACCTATGGCTACACCTTC. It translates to CASTPVTGGTYGYTF.

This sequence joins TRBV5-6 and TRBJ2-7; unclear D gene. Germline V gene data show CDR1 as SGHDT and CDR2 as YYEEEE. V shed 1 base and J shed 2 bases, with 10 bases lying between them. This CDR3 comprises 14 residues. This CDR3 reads CASSLRRSPYEQYF. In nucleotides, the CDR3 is TGTGCCAGCAGCTTGCGTCGGTCACCCTACGAGCAGTACTTC. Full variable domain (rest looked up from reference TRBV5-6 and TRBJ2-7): DAGVTQSPTHLIKTRGQQVTLRCSPKSGHDTVSWYQQALGQGPQFIFQYYEEEERQRGNFPDRFSGHQFPNYSSELNVNALLLGDSALYLCASSLRRSPYEQYFGPGTRLTVT.

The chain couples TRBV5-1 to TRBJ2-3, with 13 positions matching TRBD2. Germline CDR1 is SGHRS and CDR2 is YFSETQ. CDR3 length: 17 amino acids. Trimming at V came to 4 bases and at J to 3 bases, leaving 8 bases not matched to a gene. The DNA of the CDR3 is TGCGCCAGCAGCCGGTGGACTAGCGGGGGCAAAACAGATACGCAGTATTTT. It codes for CASSRWTSGGKTDTQYF.

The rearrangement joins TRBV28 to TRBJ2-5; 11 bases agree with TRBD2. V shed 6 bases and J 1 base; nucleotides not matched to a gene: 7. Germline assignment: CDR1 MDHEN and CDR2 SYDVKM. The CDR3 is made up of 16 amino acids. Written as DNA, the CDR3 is TGTGCCAGCAGGACTTTAGGGACTAGCGGCCAAGAGACCCAGTACTTC. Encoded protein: CASRTLGTSGQETQYF.

For the CDR3, the DNA is TGTGCCAGCAGTTACGGTGGGGACAGGGCTTCCAATGAGCAGTTCTTC. This sequence encodes CASSYGGDRASNEQFF. The rearrangement joins TRBV6-5 to TRBJ2-1; 9 bases fit TRBD1. The CDR3 spans 16 residues. V lost 2 bases to trimming and J lost 6 bases; unmatched junction nucleotides: 8. Germline V gives CDR1 MNHEY, CDR2 SVGAGI.

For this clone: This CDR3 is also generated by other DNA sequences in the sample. This chain's CDR3 is CASSLAGSGNTIYF. The CDR3 coding sequence is TGCGCCAGCAGCTTGGCAGGTTCTGGAAACACCATATATTTT. The chain combines TRBV5-1 with TRBJ1-3; D unresolved. Trimming removed 0 bases at V and 1 base at J, with 5 bases between. Looked up from germline, CDR1 is SGHRS and CDR2 is YFSETQ. The CDR3 extends over 14 amino acids.

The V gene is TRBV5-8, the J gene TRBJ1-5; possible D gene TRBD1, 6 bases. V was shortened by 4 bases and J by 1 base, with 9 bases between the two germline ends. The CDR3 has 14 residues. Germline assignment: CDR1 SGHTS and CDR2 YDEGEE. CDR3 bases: TGTGCCAGCAGCGACGGACAGAGCAATCAGCCCCAGCATTTT. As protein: CASSDGQSNQPQHF.

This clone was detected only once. This CDR3 reads CASSGGHGADTQYF. In nucleotides, the CDR3 is TGTGCCAGCAGTGGGGGCCATGGAGCAGATACGCAGTATTTT. V is TRBV2 and J is TRBJ2-3, with D maybe TRBD1 (5 bases). The CDR3 is 14 residues long. V shed 4 bases and J shed 4 bases, with 12 bases lying between them. CDR1 and CDR2 (germline): SNHLY, FYNNEI.

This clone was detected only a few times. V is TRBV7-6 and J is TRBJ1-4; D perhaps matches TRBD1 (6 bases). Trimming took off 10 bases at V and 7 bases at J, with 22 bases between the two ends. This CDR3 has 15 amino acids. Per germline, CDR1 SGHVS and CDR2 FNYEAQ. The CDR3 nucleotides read TGTGCCATAGCCGACACGGGGGGCGGTCGTGAAAAACTGTTTTTT. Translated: CAIADTGGGREKLFF.

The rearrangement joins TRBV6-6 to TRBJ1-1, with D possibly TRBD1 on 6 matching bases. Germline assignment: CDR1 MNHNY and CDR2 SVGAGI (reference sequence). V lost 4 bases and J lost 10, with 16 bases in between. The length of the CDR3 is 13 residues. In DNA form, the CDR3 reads TGTGCCAGCAGTTCAGACCCCAGGGGATCAGCTTTCTTT. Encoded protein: CASSSDPRGSAFF.

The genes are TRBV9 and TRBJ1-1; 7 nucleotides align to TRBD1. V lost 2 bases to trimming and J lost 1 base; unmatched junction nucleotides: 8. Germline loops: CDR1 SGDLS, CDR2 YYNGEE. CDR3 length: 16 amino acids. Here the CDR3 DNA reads TGTGCCAGCAGCGTGGGCGACAGGGTGAGGAACACTGAAGCTTTCTTT. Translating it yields CASSVGDRVRNTEAFF.

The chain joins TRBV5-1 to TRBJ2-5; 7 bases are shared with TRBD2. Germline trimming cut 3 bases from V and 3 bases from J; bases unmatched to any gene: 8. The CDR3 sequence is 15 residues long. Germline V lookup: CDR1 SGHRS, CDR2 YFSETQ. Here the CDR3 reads CASSSNVGGEETQYF. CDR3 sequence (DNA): TGCGCCAGCAGCTCGAATGTGGGAGGGGAAGAGACCCAGTACTTC.

The CDR3 DNA is TGTGCCAGCAGCGTGGGGGGGACCTACAATGAGCAGTTCTTC. This sequence encodes CASSVGGTYNEQFF. This chain links TRBV9 with TRBJ2-1; 7 positions match TRBD2. Germline loops: CDR1 SGDLS, CDR2 YYNGEE. The junction had 1 base not matched to a gene; V was cut back by 2 bases and J by 2 bases. This CDR3 region has 14 residues. The full variable domain, with the rest looked up from reference TRBV9 and TRBJ2-1, is DSGVTQTPKHLITATGQRVTLRCSPRSGDLSVYWYQQSLDQGLQFLIQYYNGEERAKGNILERFSAQQFPDLHSELNLSSLELGDSALYFCASSVGGTYNEQFFGPGTRLTVL.

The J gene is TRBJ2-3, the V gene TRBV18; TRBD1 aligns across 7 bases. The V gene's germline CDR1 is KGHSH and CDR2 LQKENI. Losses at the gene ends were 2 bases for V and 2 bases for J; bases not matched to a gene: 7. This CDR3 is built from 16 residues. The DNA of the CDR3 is TGTGCCAGCTCACCATTGGGGGACAGTTTCACAGATACGCAGTATTTT. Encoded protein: CASSPLGDSFTDTQYF.

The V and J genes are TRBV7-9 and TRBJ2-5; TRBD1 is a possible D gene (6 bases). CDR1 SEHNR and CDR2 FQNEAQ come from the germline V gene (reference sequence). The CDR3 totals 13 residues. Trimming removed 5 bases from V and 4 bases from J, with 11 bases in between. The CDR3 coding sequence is TGTGCCAGCAGCCCGCCAGGGGTAGAGACCCAGTACTTC. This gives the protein CASSPPGVETQYF.